This is a list of T cell receptor beta chains from one sample in a study of T cell responses to AZD1222 COVID-19 vaccine. This table comes from immunoSEQ multiplex PCR, and its TCRdb copy is limited to in-frame clones, with some not included. The sample holds 77,000 or so clones, approximately 89% seen once. This specimen consisted of peripheral blood, obtained on day 0 of AZD1222 vaccination. Receptor source: an adult in good health. The CDR3 runs from the conserved cysteine through the conserved F or W. A D gene is named only where the DNA matches it firmly. Size values are once, few and many counts, or a class for expanded clones, and some rows have none.

v_call clone_size d_call cdr3_aa
TRBV4-1 - - CASSQGRVSYEQYF
TRBV27 - TRBD1 CASSNGQGFYNSPLHF
TRBV4-3 - TRBD2 CARSRGLAGGPPANEQFF
TRBV18 - - CASYFGQNRQTQYF
TRBV24-1 few TRBD2 CATSDGGTGGRVEQFF
TRBV7-8 - - CASSPSSVQETQYF
TRBV7-2 few - CASSHLGGANPGNTIYF
TRBV7-9 once - CASSLVGGANEKLFF
TRBV25-1 - - CASSESGTTPAETQYF
TRBV15 - - CATSKNIRLGQYF
TRBV2 - - CASSEVATRSYEQYF
TRBV19 - - CASSIAYGYTF
TRBV9 - - CASSVGGGLNSPLHF
TRBV5-1 - - CASSLGESTDTQYF
TRBV10-3 - - CAISGQNTGELFF
TRBV6-6 - TRBD2 CASTGGLIGELFF
TRBV9 once TRBD1 CASSVVGQGADTQYF
TRBV6-2/TRBV6-3 - TRBD1 CASTPTGGTGNTIYF
TRBV6-1 - - CASSELLGGYTF
TRBV4-1 - - CASSPQGSDSNQPQHF
TRBV19 - TRBD2 CASSIRLAGVTDTQYF
TRBV6-4 - - CASSVSTAGELFF
TRBV6-4 once TRBD1 CAKCLTGCGEQYF
TRBV7-2 - TRBD2 CASSLNSGGAYEQYF
TRBV30 - - CAWSVRGAGANVLTF
TRBV11-3 - - CASSRTDATEAFF
TRBV18 - - CASSPEAGSYGYTF
TRBV5-6 few TRBD1 CASSLWTGAPYTF
TRBV19 - - CASSIAGAGADTQYF
TRBV12-3/TRBV12-4 - - CASSRGEWETQYF
TRBV27 - TRBD2 CASSSPTSGRDHNEQFF
TRBV2 - - CAGRQAYNQPQHF
TRBV6-5 - - CASSAGNYGYTF
TRBV6-1 few - CASNERPTGELFF
TRBV5-4 - - CASSLDQGEGYTF